This entry is about one TCR beta chain. Its matching antigen is unknown. The data are from a study of graft-versus-host responses after intestinal transplantation. The germline gives CDR1 SGHRS, CDR2 YFSETQ. The V end was cut by 2 bases, the J end by 0 bases, with 11 bases between. The CDR3 consists of 15 residues. Generated by immunoSEQ multiplex PCR, the TCRdb table keeps only in-frame clones and is missing some. Of roughly 110,000 clones listed, 80% to 90% are singletons. The sequence came from a human donor who was the organ donor for an intestinal transplant. V gene TRBV5-1 combines with J gene TRBJ1-1; D uncertain. This specimen was unstimulated CD4+ T cells sorted from spleen or lymph node cells, taken before transplant. The CDR3 nucleotides are TGCGCCAGCAGCTTCCAACTGGGGTTGAACACTGAAGCTTTCTTT. It is translated as CASSFQLGLNTEAFF. Full variable domain (outside the CDR3, taken from reference TRBV5-1 and TRBJ1-1): KAGVTQTPRYLIKTRGQQVTLSCSPISGHRSVSWYQQTPGQGLQFLFEYFSETQRNKGNFPGRFSGRQFSNSRSEMNVSTLELGDSALYLCASSFQLGLNTEAFFGQGTRLTVV.